This is a list of T cell receptor delta chains from one sample in a study of gamma-delta chains in newborns, infants, children. TCRdb re-identified clones in the reads via CATT. The table has some 12,000 delta-chain clones, approximately 8.2% seen once; the top ten hold more than 3.5%. Source material: blood. The origin of the receptors is a child who was a newborn, infant or young child, either healthy, febrile or measles-vaccinated (not recorded which). Both conserved end residues are part of each CDR3. The D gene is left open where the match is weak. Rows give clone size only sometimes, using once, few, many, or a class for an expanded clone.

>.|TRDV2|TRDJ1|TRDD3
TGTGCCTGTGACACCGTGGGGGATACTGGCACCGATAAACTCATCTTT
CACDTVGDTGTDKLIF
>.|TRDV2|TRDJ1|TRDD3
TGTGCCTGTGACCCCCTCGGTGGGGGATACGCGAGCACCACCGATAAACTTATCTTT
CACDPLGGGYASTTDKLIF
>few|TRDV2|TRDJ3|.
TGTGCCTGTGACACCTGGGGAGGCTCCTGGGACACCCGACAGATGTTTTTC
CACDTWGGSWDTRQMFF
>few|TRDV2|TRDJ1|TRDD3
TGTGCCTGTGACACCGTTGGCCTACTGGGGGATTACACCGATAAACTCATCTTT
CACDTVGLLGDYTDKLIF
>.|TRDV2|TRDJ1|.
TGTGCCTGTGACACCGTGGGGATTTACACCGATAAACTCATCTTT
CACDTVGIYTDKLIF
>medium-sized|TRDV2|TRDJ1|TRDD3
TGTGCCTGTGACACGGTTGGGGGACACACCGATAAACTCATCTTT
CACDTVGGHTDKLIF
>medium-sized|TRDV2|TRDJ1|.
TGTGCCTGTGACACACTTATAATGGCGACCGATAAACTCATCTTT
CACDTLIMATDKLIF
>.|TRDV2|TRDJ3|TRDD3
TGTGCCTGTGACATACTGGGGGATACCTGGGACACCCGACAGATGTTTTTC
CACDILGDTWDTRQMFF
>.|TRDV2|TRDJ1|TRDD3
TGTGCCTGTGACACCGTACAAAGGGGGATACATCGTGAAACCGATAAACTCATCTTT
CACDTVQRGIHRETDKLIF
>.|TRDV2|TRDJ1|.
TGTGCCTGTGACCCCCTTGGGAGGAGCGATAAACTCATCTTT
CACDPLGRSDKLIF
>few|TRDV1|TRDJ1|TRDD2
TGTGCTCTTGGGGAACTACTTCCTACCCGCAGAGATGGAGAGGGGTACACCGATAAACTCATCTTT
CALGELLPTRRDGEGYTDKLIF
>few|TRDV2|TRDJ1|.
TGTGCCTGTGACACCATTCAAACTTACGGCAGCACCGATAAACTCATCTTT
CACDTIQTYGSTDKLIF
>medium-sized|TRDV2|TRDJ1|TRDD3
TGTGCCTGTGACACCTGGGGGACCACCGATAAACTCATCTTT
CACDTWGTTDKLIF
>few|TRDV2|TRDJ3|TRDD3
TGTGCCTGTGACACGACTGGGGGTCGCTCCTGGGACGCCCGACAGATGTTTTTC
CACDTTGGRSWDARQMFF
>.|TRDV2|TRDJ1|.
TGTGCCTGTGACACCTGGGGGGACACCGATAAACTCATCTTT
CACDTWGDTDKLIF
>.|TRDV2|TRDJ1|TRDD3
TGTGCCTGTGACCCACTGTCTCCGGATACGCGTGGAAGGAACACCGGTAAACTCATCTTT
CACDPLSPDTRGRNTGKLIF
>.|TRDV1|TRDJ1|.
TGTGCTCTTGGGGCGACCCCGGTCCTTCTCCGGGGGCCCCCGTCCGATAAACTCATCTTT
CALGATPVLLRGPPSDKLIF
>few|TRDV2|TRDJ1|TRDD3
TGTGCCTGTGCCGACGTACTGGGGGACGAACTCATCTTT
CACADVLGDELIF
>.|TRDV2|TRDJ1|TRDD3
TGTGCCTGTGACGGGCTCTACTCGGGATACGGGTACACCGATAAACTCATCTTT
CACDGLYSGYGYTDKLIF
>.|TRDV2|TRDJ1|TRDD3
TGTGCCTGTGACCTGGTTGCAGGCCCAGCGGGTACTGGGGGCCCTCTGGGAACGTACACCGATAAACTCATCTTT
CACDLVAGPAGTGGPLGTYTDKLIF
>.|TRDV2|TRDJ1|TRDD3
TGTGCCTGCGACACAATGGTCTCCCCGGGGGATACGCGAACCGATAAACTCATCTTT
CACDTMVSPGDTRTDKLIF
>.|TRDV2|TRDJ1|TRDD3
TGTGCCTGTGACACCGTTGCTGGGGGATACGCGAACACCGATAAACTCATCTTT
CACDTVAGGYANTDKLIF
>few|TRDV2|TRDJ1|TRDD3
TGTGCCTGTGACACCCTACTGGGGGATGACACCGATAAACCCATCTTT
CACDTLLGDDTDKPIF
>few|TRDV1|TRDJ1|TRDD3
TGTGCTCTTGGGGATCCCTTTAACTTGGCGGGGGATCATTTGTATCGGGACACCGATAAACTCATCTTT
CALGDPFNLAGDHLYRDTDKLIF
>few|TRDV2|TRDJ1|TRDD3
TGTGCCTGTGACACCGTTTCCACTGGGGGACTACGATCCGATAAACTCATCTTT
CACDTVSTGGLRSDKLIF
>.|TRDV2|TRDJ3|TRDD3
TGTGCCTGTGACACCGCATTCCTGGGGGCCTCCTGGGACACCCGACAGATGTTTTTC
CACDTAFLGASWDTRQMFF
>few|TRDV2|TRDJ1|.
TGTGCCTGTGACACCATTACCTCGTCACGCGATAAACTCATCTTT
CACDTITSSRDKLIF
>.|TRDV2|TRDJ1|.
TGTGCCTGTGACACCGTACAGTACACCGATAAACTCATCTTT
CACDTVQYTDKLIF
>few|TRDV2|TRDJ1|.
TGTGCCTGTGACACAGTCGGTGCGGGGGGACTGTACACCGATAAACTCATCTTT
CACDTVGAGGLYTDKLIF
>.|TRDV2|TRDJ1|.
TGTGCCTGTGACACCCTAAGGGATTCCGGGTACACCGATAAACTCATCTTT
CACDTLRDSGYTDKLIF
>few|TRDV2|TRDJ2|TRDD3
TGTGCCTGTGACGTCCTGGGGGCCAACCTAACAGCACAACTCTTCTTT
CACDVLGANLTAQLFF
>few|TRDV2|TRDJ3|TRDD3
TGTGCCTGTGACACCGCCGGGGGATACAGTTGGGACACCCGACAGATGTTTTTC
CACDTAGGYSWDTRQMFF
>.|TRDV2|TRDJ1|.
TGTGCCTGTGACACTGTGAATTCCGACCCGAACACCGATAAACTCATCTTC
CACDTVNSDPNTDKLIF
>few|TRDV2|TRDJ1|TRDD3
TGTGCCTGTGAAAACCTTATACTGGGGGTACCGGAGGCCGATAAACTCATCTTT
CACENLILGVPEADKLIF
>.|TRDV2|TRDJ1|.
TGTGCCTGTGACACCGTGTTCCCAAAAGAGTCCGATAAACTCATCTTT
CACDTVFPKESDKLIF
>few|TRDV2|TRDJ1|TRDD3
TGTGCCTGTGACCAACTGGGGGAGCCTTACACCGATAAACTCATCTTT
CACDQLGEPYTDKLIF
>.|TRDV2|TRDJ1|TRDD3
TGTGCCTGTGATCAAGTGAGAATGGGGGATACGCTCTGGTGGAACACCGATAAACTCATCTTT
CACDQVRMGDTLWWNTDKLIF
>few|TRDV2|TRDJ1|TRDD3
TGTGCCTGTGACCCTATGGCTGGGGGATACGGGGGAGCGTACACCGATAAACTCATCTTT
CACDPMAGGYGGAYTDKLIF
>.|TRDV2|TRDJ1|TRDD3
TGTGCCTGTGAGAGGATGGGGGAGGAGGAAAGCACCGATAAACTCATCTTT
CACERMGEEESTDKLIF
>.|TRDV2|TRDJ2|TRDD3
TGTGCCTGTGACCCCCTACTGGGGGATACGCAAACCTCCGCTTTGACAGCACAACTCTTCTTT
CACDPLLGDTQTSALTAQLFF
>.|TRDV2|TRDJ1|TRDD3
TGTGCCTGTGACACGTACTTTGGGGGATCCCATCTCGACACTGATAAACTCATCTTT
CACDTYFGGSHLDTDKLIF
>few|TRDV2|TRDJ1|.
TGTGCCTGTGACACCGTTGACCGGGGGGCCGATAAACTCATCTTT
CACDTVDRGADKLIF
>few|TRDV2|TRDJ1|TRDD3
TGTGCCTGTGGCACTATTACTGGGGGATACGGCACCGATAAACTCATCTTT
CACGTITGGYGTDKLIF
>.|TRDV2|TRDJ1|TRDD3
TGTGCCTGTGACCGAGTACTGGGGGATAATCCGTACACCGATAAACTCATCTTT
CACDRVLGDNPYTDKLIF
>.|TRDV2|TRDJ1|TRDD3
TGTGCCTGTGACGACTTGGAACTTGGGACTGGGGGATACACCGATAAACTCATCTTT
CACDDLELGTGGYTDKLIF
>few|TRDV2|TRDJ1|TRDD3
TGTGCCTGTGACACCCTGGGGGAAGACACCGATAAACTCATCTTT
CACDTLGEDTDKLIF
>few|TRDV2|TRDJ1|TRDD3
TGTGCCTGTGACACCCTACTGGGGGATCCGTACACCGATAAACTCATCTTT
CACDTLLGDPYTDKLIF
>.|TRDV2|TRDJ3|.
TGTGCCTGTGACACTGGGGATGCCTTGTCCTGGGACACCCGACAGATGTTTTTC
CACDTGDALSWDTRQMFF
>few|TRDV2|TRDJ1|.
TGTGCCTGTGACGGGTTGGGGGGACGAAACAAACTCATCTTT
CACDGLGGRNKLIF
>few|TRDV1|TRDJ1|TRDD3
TGTGCCACGAAGGACTGGGGGACACTGTACACCGATAAACTCATCTTT
CATKDWGTLYTDKLIF
>.|TRDV2|TRDJ1|TRDD3
TGTGCCTGTGACACCGTGGGGGACCGCACCGATAAACTCATCTTT
CACDTVGDRTDKLIF
>few|TRDV2|TRDJ2|TRDD3
TGTGCCTGTGACAGCGTACTGGGGGCAAGGGCACAACTCTTCTTT
CACDSVLGARAQLFF
>.|TRDV3|TRDJ1|TRDD3
TGTGCCTCCCTTCGCTCGGTACTGGGGGATACCGATAAACTCATCTTT
CASLRSVLGDTDKLIF
>medium-sized|TRDV2|TRDJ1|TRDD3
TGTGCCTGTGACACCTGGGGGATGGCCGATAAACTCATCTTT
CACDTWGMADKLIF
>few|TRDV2|TRDJ2|.
TGTGCCTGTGGGGGGACTTTGACAGCACAACTCTTCTTT
CACGGTLTAQLFF